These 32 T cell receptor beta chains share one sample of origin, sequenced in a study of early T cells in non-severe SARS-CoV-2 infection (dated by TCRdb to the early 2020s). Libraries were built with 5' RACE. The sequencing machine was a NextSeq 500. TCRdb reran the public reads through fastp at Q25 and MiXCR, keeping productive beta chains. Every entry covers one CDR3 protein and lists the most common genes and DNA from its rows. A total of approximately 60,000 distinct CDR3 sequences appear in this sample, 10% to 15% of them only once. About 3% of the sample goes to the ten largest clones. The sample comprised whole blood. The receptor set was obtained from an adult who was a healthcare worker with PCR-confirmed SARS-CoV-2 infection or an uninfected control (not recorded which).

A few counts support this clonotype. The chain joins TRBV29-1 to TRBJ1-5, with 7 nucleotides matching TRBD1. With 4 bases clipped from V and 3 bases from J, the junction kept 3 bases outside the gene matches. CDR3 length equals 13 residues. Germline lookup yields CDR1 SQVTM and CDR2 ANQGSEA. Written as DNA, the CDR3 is TGCAGCGTTGGACAGGGCTTCAATCAGCCCCAGCATTTT. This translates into CSVGQGFNQPQHF. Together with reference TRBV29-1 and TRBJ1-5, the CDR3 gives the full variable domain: SAVISQKPSRDICQRGTSLTIQCQVDSQVTMMFWYRQQPGQSLTLIATANQGSEATYESGFVIDKFPISRPNLTFSTLTVSNMSPEDSSIYLCSVGQGFNQPQHFGDGTRLSIL.

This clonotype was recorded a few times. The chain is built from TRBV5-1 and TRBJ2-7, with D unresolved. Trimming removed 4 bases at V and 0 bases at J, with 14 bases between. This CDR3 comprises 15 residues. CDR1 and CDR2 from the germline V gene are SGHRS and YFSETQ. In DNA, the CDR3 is TGCGCCAGCAGCCCGGTGAACGAAGGCTCCTACGAGCAGTACTTC. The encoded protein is CASSPVNEGSYEQYF.

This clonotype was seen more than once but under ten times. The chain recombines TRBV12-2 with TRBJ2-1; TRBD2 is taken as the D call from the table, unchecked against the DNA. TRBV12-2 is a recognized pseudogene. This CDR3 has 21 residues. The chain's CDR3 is CASRLVPGLAGGFSSYNEQFF. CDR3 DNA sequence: TGTGCAAGTCGCTTAGTCCCGGGACTAGCGGGGGGCTTTAGCTCCTACAATGAGCAGTTCTTC.

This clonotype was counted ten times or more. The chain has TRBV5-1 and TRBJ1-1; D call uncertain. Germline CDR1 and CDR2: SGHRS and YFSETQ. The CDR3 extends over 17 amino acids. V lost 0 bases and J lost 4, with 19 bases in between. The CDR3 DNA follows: TGCGCCAGCAGCTTGGTGGTTCATGGGGTAATGGCCACTGAAGCTTTCTTT. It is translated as CASSLVVHGVMATEAFF.

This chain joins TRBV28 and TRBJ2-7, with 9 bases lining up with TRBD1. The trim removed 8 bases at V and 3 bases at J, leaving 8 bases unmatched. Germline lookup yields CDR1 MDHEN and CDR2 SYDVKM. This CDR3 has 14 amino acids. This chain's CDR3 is CASRPPGQGYEQYF. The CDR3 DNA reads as TGTGCCAGCCGACCTCCGGGACAGGGCTACGAGCAGTACTTC.

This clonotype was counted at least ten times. CDR3 sequence reads: CASSHRGGGGTYEQYF. The CDR3 DNA reads TGTGCCAGCAGCCATCGGGGCGGGGGAGGAACCTACGAGCAGTACTTC. V gene TRBV7-2 combines with J gene TRBJ2-7; 7 nucleotides match TRBD2. Germline loops: CDR1 SGHTA, CDR2 FQGNSA. The CDR3 extends over 16 amino acids. The V segment lost 5 bases and the J segment 2 bases; nucleotides outside the gene matches: 12.

In DNA, the CDR3 is TGTGCCAGCAGCTTTTTTGGGGGAGAAGAGACCCAGTACTTC. Amino acid sequence: CASSFFGGEETQYF. V is TRBV11-2 and J is TRBJ2-5; perhaps D is TRBD1 or TRBD2 (5 bases each). The CDR3 has 14 amino acids. Germline V gives CDR1 SGHAT, CDR2 FQNNGV. V dropped 3 bases and J dropped 3 bases, with 11 bases sitting between them.

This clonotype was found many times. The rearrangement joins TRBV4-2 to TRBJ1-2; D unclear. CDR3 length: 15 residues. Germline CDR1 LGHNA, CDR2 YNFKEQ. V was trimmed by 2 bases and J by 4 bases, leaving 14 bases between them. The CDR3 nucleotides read TGTGCCAGCAGCCAACCTCAGGATTCATCCTATGGCTACACCTTC. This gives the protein CASSQPQDSSYGYTF.

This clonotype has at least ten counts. CDR3 protein: CASSSGLASNEQFF. The CDR3 bases are TGTGCCAGCAGCTCCGGACTAGCGTCAAATGAGCAGTTCTTC. V and J are TRBV7-9 and TRBJ2-1; 9 bases fit TRBD2. Germline trimming cut 4 bases from V and 7 bases from J; bases unmatched to any gene: 5. The germline CDR1 and CDR2 sequences are SEHNR and FQNEAQ (reference sequence). CDR3 size: 14 residues.

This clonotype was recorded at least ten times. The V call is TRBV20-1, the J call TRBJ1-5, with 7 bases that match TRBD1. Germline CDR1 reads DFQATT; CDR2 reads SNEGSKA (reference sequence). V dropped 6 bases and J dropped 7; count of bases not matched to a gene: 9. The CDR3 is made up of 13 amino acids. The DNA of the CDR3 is TGCAGTGCCGTCACAGGGGAGGGACAGCCCCAGCATTTT. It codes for CSAVTGEGQPQHF.

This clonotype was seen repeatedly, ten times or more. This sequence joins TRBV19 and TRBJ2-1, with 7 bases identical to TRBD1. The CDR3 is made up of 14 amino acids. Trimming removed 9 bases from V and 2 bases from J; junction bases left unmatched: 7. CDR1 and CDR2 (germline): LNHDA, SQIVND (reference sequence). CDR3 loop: CASRPGQTYNEQFF. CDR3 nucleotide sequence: TGTGCCAGCCGACCGGGACAGACCTACAATGAGCAGTTCTTC.

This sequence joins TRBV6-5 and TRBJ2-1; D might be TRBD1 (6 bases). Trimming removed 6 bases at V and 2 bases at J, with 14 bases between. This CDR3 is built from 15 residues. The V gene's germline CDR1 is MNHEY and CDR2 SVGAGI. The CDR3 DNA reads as TGTGCCAGCAGCTTCGGGACATCCCCCTACAATGAGCAGTTCTTC. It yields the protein CASSFGTSPYNEQFF.

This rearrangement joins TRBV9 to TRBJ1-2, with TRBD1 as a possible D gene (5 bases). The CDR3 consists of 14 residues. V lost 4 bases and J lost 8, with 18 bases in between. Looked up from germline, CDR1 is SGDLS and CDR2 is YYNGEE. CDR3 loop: CASSNAPRTNGYTF. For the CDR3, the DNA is TGTGCCAGCAGCAACGCACCTAGGACAAACGGCTACACCTTC. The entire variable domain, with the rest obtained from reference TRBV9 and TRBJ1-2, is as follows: DSGVTQTPKHLITATGQRVTLRCSPRSGDLSVYWYQQSLDQGLQFLIQYYNGEERAKGNILERFSAQQFPDLHSELNLSSLELGDSALYFCASSNAPRTNGYTFGSGTRLTVV.

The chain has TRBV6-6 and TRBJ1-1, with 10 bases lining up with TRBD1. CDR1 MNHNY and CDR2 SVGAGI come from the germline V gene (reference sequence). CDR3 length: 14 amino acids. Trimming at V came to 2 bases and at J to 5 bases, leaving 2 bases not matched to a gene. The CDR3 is CASSYPDRGTEAFF. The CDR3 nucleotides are TGTGCCAGCAGTTACCCGGACAGGGGGACTGAAGCTTTCTTT.

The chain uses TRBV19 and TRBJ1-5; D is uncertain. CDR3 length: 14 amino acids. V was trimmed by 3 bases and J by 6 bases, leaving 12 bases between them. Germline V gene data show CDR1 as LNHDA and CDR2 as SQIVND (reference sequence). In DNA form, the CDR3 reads TGTGCCAGTAGTATTCCCGCCGCGGTTCAGCCCCAGCATTTT. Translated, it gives CASSIPAAVQPQHF. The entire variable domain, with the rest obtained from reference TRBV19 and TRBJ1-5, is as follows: DGGITQSPKYLFRKEGQNVTLSCEQNLNHDAMYWYRQDPGQGLRLIYYSQIVNDFQKGDIAEGYSVSREKKESFPLTVTSAQKNPTAFYLCASSIPAAVQPQHFGDGTRLSIL.

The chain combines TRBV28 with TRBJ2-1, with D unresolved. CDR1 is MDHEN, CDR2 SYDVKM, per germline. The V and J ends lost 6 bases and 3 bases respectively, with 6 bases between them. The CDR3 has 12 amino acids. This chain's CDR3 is CASRYNYNEQFF. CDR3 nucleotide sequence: TGTGCCAGCAGGTACAACTACAATGAGCAGTTCTTC.

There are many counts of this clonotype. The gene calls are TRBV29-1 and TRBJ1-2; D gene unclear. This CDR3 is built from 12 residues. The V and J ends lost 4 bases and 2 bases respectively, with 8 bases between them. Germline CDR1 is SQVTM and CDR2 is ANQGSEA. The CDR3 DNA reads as TGCAGCGTTGCAGAGAGCAACTATGGCTACACCTTC. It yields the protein CSVAESNYGYTF.

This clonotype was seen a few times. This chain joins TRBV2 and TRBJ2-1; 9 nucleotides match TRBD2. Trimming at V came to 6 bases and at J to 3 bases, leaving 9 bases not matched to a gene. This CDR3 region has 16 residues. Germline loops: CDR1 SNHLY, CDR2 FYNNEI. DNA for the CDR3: TGTGCCAGCAGCCTAGCGGGACCGTTATTCTACAATGAGCAGTTCTTC. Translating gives CASSLAGPLFYNEQFF.

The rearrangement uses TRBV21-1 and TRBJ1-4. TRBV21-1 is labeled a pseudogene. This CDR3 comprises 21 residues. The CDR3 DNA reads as TGTGCCCAGGAAACAGTTCGGACCACGCGGATACCAAGACAAGTGGGTGAAAAACTGTTTTTT. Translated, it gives CAQETVRTTRIPRQVGEKLFF.

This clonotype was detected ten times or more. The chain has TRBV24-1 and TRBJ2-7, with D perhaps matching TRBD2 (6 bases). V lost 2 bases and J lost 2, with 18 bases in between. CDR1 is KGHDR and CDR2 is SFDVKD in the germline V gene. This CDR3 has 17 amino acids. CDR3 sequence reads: CATSDSTFSGLTYEQYF. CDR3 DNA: TGTGCCACCAGTGATTCTACTTTTAGCGGCCTGACCTACGAGCAGTACTTC.

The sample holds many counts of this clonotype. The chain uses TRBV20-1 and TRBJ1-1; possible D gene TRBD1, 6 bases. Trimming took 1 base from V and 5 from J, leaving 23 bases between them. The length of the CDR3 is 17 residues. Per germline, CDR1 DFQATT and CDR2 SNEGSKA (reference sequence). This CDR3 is CSARVLEGVWEGTEAFF. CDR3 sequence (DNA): TGCAGTGCTAGAGTGTTGGAGGGGGTTTGGGAAGGAACTGAAGCTTTCTTT.

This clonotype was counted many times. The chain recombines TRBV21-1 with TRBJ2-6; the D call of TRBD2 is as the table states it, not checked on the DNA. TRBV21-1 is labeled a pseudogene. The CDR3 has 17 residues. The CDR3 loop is CASIRRASEAGANVLTF. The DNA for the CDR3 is TGTGCCTCGATCAGGAGGGCTTCGGAGGCTGGGGCCAACGTCCTGACTTTC.

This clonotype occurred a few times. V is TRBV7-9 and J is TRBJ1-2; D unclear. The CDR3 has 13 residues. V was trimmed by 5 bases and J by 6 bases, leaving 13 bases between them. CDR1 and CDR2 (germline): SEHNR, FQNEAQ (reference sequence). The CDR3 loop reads CASSPPFGHGYTF. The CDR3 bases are TGTGCCAGCAGCCCCCCCTTTGGTCATGGCTACACCTTC.

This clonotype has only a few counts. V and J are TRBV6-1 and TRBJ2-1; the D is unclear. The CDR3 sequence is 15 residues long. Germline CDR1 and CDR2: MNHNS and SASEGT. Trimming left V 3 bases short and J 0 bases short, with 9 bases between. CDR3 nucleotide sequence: TGTGCCAGCAGTGAGAACCCGGTCTCCTACAATGAGCAGTTCTTC. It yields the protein CASSENPVSYNEQFF.

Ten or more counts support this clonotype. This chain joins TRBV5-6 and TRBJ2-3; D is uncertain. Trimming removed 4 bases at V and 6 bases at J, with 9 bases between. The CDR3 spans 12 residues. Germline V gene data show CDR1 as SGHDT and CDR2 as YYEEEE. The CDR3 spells CASSLRWDTQYF. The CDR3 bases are TGTGCCAGCAGCCTCCGATGGGATACGCAGTATTTT.

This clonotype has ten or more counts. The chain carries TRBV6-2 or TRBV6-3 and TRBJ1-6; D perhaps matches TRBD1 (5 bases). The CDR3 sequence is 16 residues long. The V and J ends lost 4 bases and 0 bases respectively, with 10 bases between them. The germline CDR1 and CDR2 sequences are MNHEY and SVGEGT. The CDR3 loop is CASSLGVHSYNSPLHF. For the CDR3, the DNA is TGTGCCAGCAGTTTGGGGGTCCACTCCTATAATTCACCCCTCCACTTT.

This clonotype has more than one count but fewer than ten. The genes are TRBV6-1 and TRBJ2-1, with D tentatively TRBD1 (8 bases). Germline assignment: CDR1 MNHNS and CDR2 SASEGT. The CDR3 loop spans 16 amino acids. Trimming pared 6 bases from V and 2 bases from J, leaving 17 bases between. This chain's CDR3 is CASSIQGGVTYNEQFF. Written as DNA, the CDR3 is TGTGCCAGCAGCATACAGGGGGGGGTGACCTACAATGAGCAGTTCTTC.

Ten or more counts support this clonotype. The CDR3 DNA reads as TGTGCCAGCAGCGGGGGGGCTAGCGGATTCTCCTACAATGAGCAGTTCTTC. It specifies CASSGGASGFSYNEQFF. This chain links TRBV9 with TRBJ2-1, with a tentative D call TRBD2 (7 bases). The CDR3 consists of 17 residues. V lost 3 bases and J 0 bases, leaving 16 bases between the germline ends. CDR1 and CDR2 (germline): SGDLS, YYNGEE.

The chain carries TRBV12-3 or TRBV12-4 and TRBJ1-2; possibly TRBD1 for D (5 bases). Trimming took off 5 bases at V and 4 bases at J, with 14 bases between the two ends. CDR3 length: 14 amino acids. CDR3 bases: TGTGCCAGCAGTCTTTCAGGGAAGGGCTATGGCTACACCTTC. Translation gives CASSLSGKGYGYTF.

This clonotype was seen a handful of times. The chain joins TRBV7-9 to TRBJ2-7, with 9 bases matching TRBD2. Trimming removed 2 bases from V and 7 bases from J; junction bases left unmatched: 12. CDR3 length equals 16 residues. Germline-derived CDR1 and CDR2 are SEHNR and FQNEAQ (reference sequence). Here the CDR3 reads CASSLLSASGDAEQYF. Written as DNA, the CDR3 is TGTGCCAGCAGCTTATTGTCCGCTAGCGGGGACGCGGAGCAGTACTTC.

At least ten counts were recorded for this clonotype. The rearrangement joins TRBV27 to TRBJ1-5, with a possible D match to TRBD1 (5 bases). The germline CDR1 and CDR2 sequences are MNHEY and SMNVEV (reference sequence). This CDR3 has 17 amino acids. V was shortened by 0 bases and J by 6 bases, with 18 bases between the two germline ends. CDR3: CASSLSSGGATVQPQHF. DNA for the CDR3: TGTGCCAGCAGTTTATCAAGTGGCGGGGCCACGGTTCAGCCCCAGCATTTT.

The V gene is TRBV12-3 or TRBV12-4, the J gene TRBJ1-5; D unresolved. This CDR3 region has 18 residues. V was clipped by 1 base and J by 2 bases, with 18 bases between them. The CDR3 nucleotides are TGTGCCAGCAGTTTAGAGGTTCAGGATCGGCTTCGCAATCAGCCCCAGCATTTT. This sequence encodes CASSLEVQDRLRNQPQHF.